Sequencing of this T cell receptor (beta chain) was carried out in a study of Graves' ophthalmopathy and Graves' hyperthyroidism. Germline CDR1 SEHNR, CDR2 FQNEAQ (reference sequence). The CDR3 contains 15 residues. Points on this clonotype: Given a much more abundant clone one base away, this may be a read error.

TCR beta CDR3 regions were amplified from RNA transcripts. HTBI primers served in a first-round RT-PCR, which a second-round multiplex PCR followed. MiXCR was run by TCRdb on the multiplex PCR reads, yielding one entry per CDR3 protein. Among around 670,000 distinct CDR3 sequences listed, 35% to 50% were seen once. The evidence that diagnosis relied on was clinical symptoms, serum thyroxine, TRAb, thyroid ultrasound and orbital computed tomography. The rearrangement uses TRBV7-9 and TRBJ2-7, with TRBD2 matching 10 bases. The sample consisted of peripheral blood. This sequence was found in an adult man with Graves' ophthalmopathy. CDR3 sequence (DNA): TGTGTCAGCAGCTTCCGAGCGGGAGGGCCCTACGAGCAGTACTTC. It codes for CVSSFRAGGPYEQYF. Filled out from reference TRBV7-9 and TRBJ2-7, the complete variable domain reads DTGVSQNPRHKITKRGQNVTFRCDPISEHNRLYWYRQTLGQGPEFLTYFQNEAQLEKSRLLSDRFSAERPKGSFSTLEIQRTEQGDSAMYLCVSSFRAGGPYEQYFGPGTRLTVT.